This TCR beta chain was sequenced in a study of blood T cell repertoires in COVID-19. At the level of the study: Acute-phase and convalescent COVID-19 samples originated in the United States, Italy and Spain. The cDNA or gDNA used as material had been derived from T cells, B-cell-depleted T cells, or PBMCs.

In the original workflow: Counts of nucleated cells, estimated from reference gene primer amplification, were obtained. This table comes from immunoSEQ multiplex PCR, and its TCRdb copy is limited to in-frame clones, with some not included. For V, J and clone size, that table is used; D and trimming come from the DNA. The sample includes under 60,000 clones, approximately 84% seen only once; the top ten take over 25%. V was cut by 5 bases and J by 4 bases, with 20 bases left in between. Germline CDR1 reads MNHNY; CDR2 reads SVGAGI (reference sequence). The CDR3 contains 16 residues. The chain joins TRBV6-6 to TRBJ1-2; D is possibly TRBD1 (6 bases). Material for sequencing was peripheral blood. The TCR was taken from a human donor in a cohort sampled during active COVID-19. CDR3 sequence (DNA): TGTGCCAGCAGTCTCAGACAGGCCTCGATAATCTATGGCTACACCTTC. Translating it yields CASSLRQASIIYGYTF.